The rows below give T cell receptor beta chains drawn from one sample of a study of blood T cell repertoires in COVID-19. Sequenced by immunoSEQ multiplex PCR; TCRdb stores in-frame clones only, minus some. The table records around 200,000 clones, about 80% of them present only once. Material for sequencing was peripheral blood. The origin of the receptors is a human donor in a cohort sampled during active COVID-19. CDR3s include the opening cysteine and the closing phenylalanine or tryptophan. D genes are given only for firm matches. Not all rows give a size; the values are once, few, many and, for expanded clones, a class.

v_gene	d_gene	abundance	j_gene	CDR3nt	CDR3aa
TRBV6-6	-	-	TRBJ2-7	TGTGCCAGCAGTTACGAGACCGAGGGTTACTACGAGCAGTACTTC	CASSYETEGYYEQYF
TRBV3-1/TRBV3-2	-	-	TRBJ1-3	TGTGCCAGCAGCCAGCGGTTTACAGGGACTGGAAACACCATATATTTT	CASSQRFTGTGNTIYF
TRBV11-1	-	-	TRBJ1-2	TGTGCCAGCAGCTTTGACAGGAGCCCTGGCGATGGCTACACCTTC	CASSFDRSPGDGYTF
TRBV7-9	-	-	TRBJ1-4	TGTGCCAGCAGCTTACAATCAACTAATGAAAAACTGTTTTTT	CASSLQSTNEKLFF
TRBV10-3	-	-	TRBJ1-1	TGTGCCATCAGTGGTGACAGCTGGAACACTGAAGCTTTCTTT	CAISGDSWNTEAFF
TRBV11-2	-	-	TRBJ2-7	TGTGCCAGCAGCTCACTAGGGGGTAGTTTTGACGAGCAGTACTTC	CASSSLGGSFDEQYF
TRBV7-6	-	once	TRBJ2-3	TGTGCCAGCAGCTTAGTCCCTAGCCCAGATACGCAGTATTTT	CASSLVPSPDTQYF
TRBV29-1	TRBD2	-	TRBJ2-1	TGCAGCGTTGATGGTAGCGGGGGGGCCTTCTCCTACAATGAGCAGTTCTTC	CSVDGSGGAFSYNEQFF
TRBV29-1	TRBD2	-	TRBJ2-4	TGCAGCCTTTGGGGGGGGTCGGCCAAAAACATTCAGTACTTC	CSLWGGSAKNIQYF
TRBV4-1	TRBD1	-	TRBJ1-5	TGCGCCAGCAGCCCGTCGACAGGGGCGAGCAATCAGCCCCAGCATTTT	CASSPSTGASNQPQHF
TRBV6-6	TRBD2	-	TRBJ2-5	TGTGCCAGCAGTTCGGTAGCGGGTGAGACCCAGTACTTC	CASSSVAGETQYF
TRBV5-1	-	-	TRBJ2-7	TGCGCCAGCAGCTTGACGGGAAACTACGAGCAGTACTTC	CASSLTGNYEQYF
TRBV27	-	-	TRBJ1-2	TGTGCCAGCAGTTTATCCCGGGGGGTCTATGGCTACACCTTC	CASSLSRGVYGYTF
TRBV7-2	-	-	TRBJ2-7	TGTGCCAGCGCCTCGGGGGTACGTGGTTTCGAGCAGTACTTC	CASASGVRGFEQYF
TRBV29-1	-	-	TRBJ1-1	TGCAGCGTTGAGCCCCAGGGAGGATCGAACACTGAAGCTTTCTTT	CSVEPQGGSNTEAFF
TRBV10-3	-	-	TRBJ1-5	TGTGCCATCAGTGAGTCGATCAGTCCCGGGCAGCCCCAGCATTTT	CAISESISPGQPQHF
TRBV29-1	TRBD2	-	TRBJ2-7	TGCAGCGCTACAGTAGGGCTAGCGGGGTACGAGCAGTACTTC	CSATVGLAGYEQYF
TRBV5-6	TRBD2	-	TRBJ2-1	TGTGCCAGCAGCGGCGCCGGGACTAGCGGGGGACCCTACAATGAGCAGTTCTTC	CASSGAGTSGGPYNEQFF
TRBV7-2	-	-	TRBJ1-2	TGTGCCAGCAGCCCCGAGGGCAGGGGAGGCTACACCTTC	CASSPEGRGGYTF
TRBV9	-	-	TRBJ1-1	TGTGCCAGCAGCGTAGAGCTGAACACTGAAGCTTTCTTT	CASSVELNTEAFF
TRBV7-9	-	-	TRBJ1-2	TGTGCCAGTAGCCGGTCCAGCGAGTATGGCTACACCTTC	CASSRSSEYGYTF
TRBV6-5	TRBD1	-	TRBJ2-7	TGTGCCAGCAGTCCTACAGGGGGCTCCTACGAGCAGTACTTC	CASSPTGGSYEQYF
TRBV5-6	-	-	TRBJ1-3	TGTGCCAGCAGCTTGTTGGAGGGCGGAAACACCATATATTTT	CASSLLEGGNTIYF
TRBV6-2/TRBV6-3	-	-	TRBJ2-5	TGTGCCAGCAGTCCCCTCGCGGGGGCGGGGGAGACCCAGTACTTC	CASSPLAGAGETQYF
TRBV9	TRBD2	-	TRBJ2-1	TGTGCCAGCAGCGCTAGCGGGGGATACAATGAGCAGTTCTTC	CASSASGGYNEQFF
TRBV6-5	-	-	TRBJ2-1	TGTGCCAGCAGTTACTCCCTAGCGACCTCCTACAATGAGCAGTTCTTC	CASSYSLATSYNEQFF
TRBV19	-	-	TRBJ1-1	TGTGCCAGTAGATTGGGGGGCACTGAAGCTTTCTTT	CASRLGGTEAFF
TRBV5-1	TRBD1	once	TRBJ1-3	TGCGCCAGCAGCCGGGACAGGGGGAGCTCTGGAAACACCATATATTTT	CASSRDRGSSGNTIYF
TRBV27	-	-	TRBJ2-2	TGTGCCAGCAGCCGAGGTACCGGGGAGCTGTTTTTT	CASSRGTGELFF
TRBV5-1	TRBD1	-	TRBJ2-5	TGCGCCAGCAGCTTGGCCGGGACAGGGCTGGAGACCCAGTACTTC	CASSLAGTGLETQYF
TRBV7-9	TRBD2	once	TRBJ2-1	TGTGCCAGCAGAGCTATAGCGGGGGGCTTTTACAATGAGCAGTTCTTC	CASRAIAGGFYNEQFF
TRBV11-1	TRBD2	-	TRBJ2-5	TGTGCCAGCAGACCTAGCGGGGGGTGGTTGGAAGAGACCCAGTACTTC	CASRPSGGWLEETQYF
TRBV6-5	-	once	TRBJ1-2	TGTGCCAGCCTCGGGGTATATGGCTACACCTTC	CASLGVYGYTF
TRBV7-9	-	-	TRBJ1-4	TGTGCCAGCAGAGGCGGGTCGCGGGCCGGAAAACTGTTTTTT	CASRGGSRAGKLFF
TRBV12-3/TRBV12-4	-	-	TRBJ2-5	TGTGCCAGCAGTTTCACAGGGCAAGAGACCCAGTACTTC	CASSFTGQETQYF
TRBV9	TRBD1	-	TRBJ2-7	TGTGCCCCAAGGACAGGGGGCTCCCACGAGCAGTACTTC	CAPRTGGSHEQYF
TRBV6-6	TRBD1	-	TRBJ1-4	TGTGCCAGCAGTTACGAATCCGGGACAGGGATGGAAAAACTGTTTTTT	CASSYESGTGMEKLFF
TRBV4-1	-	-	TRBJ2-7	TGCGCCAGCAGCCAAGGGCCAGCCTACGAGCAGTACTTC	CASSQGPAYEQYF
TRBV2	-	-	TRBJ1-4	TGTGCCAGCAATGAGGTCAGGTCGGGGGAAAAACTGTTTTTT	CASNEVRSGEKLFF
TRBV29-1	-	-	TRBJ1-2	TGCAGCGTTGAAGATTTGGGCAGGGAGGTCTATGGCTACACCTTC	CSVEDLGREVYGYTF
TRBV4-2	-	-	TRBJ1-1	TGTGCCAGCAGCCAAGACCCAGGCCAGAACACTGAAGCTTTCTTT	CASSQDPGQNTEAFF
TRBV7-9	TRBD1	once	TRBJ1-4	TGTGCCAGCAGCATCCTCACCGGGACAGGGTCCTATTCAACTAATGAAAAACTGTTTTTT	CASSILTGTGSYSTNEKLFF
TRBV6-5	-	-	TRBJ1-1	TGTGCCAGCAGTTACTCGGGAGAGGGAGCAGACGAAGCTTTCTTT	CASSYSGEGADEAFF
TRBV18	-	-	TRBJ1-2	TGTGCCAGCTCACCGCCCGGGGGGGGCCGGGTAAACTATGGCTACACCTTC	CASSPPGGGRVNYGYTF
TRBV5-4	TRBD1	-	TRBJ2-5	TGTGCCAGCAGCTTGGTGGGACAGCAACAAGAGACCCAGTACTTC	CASSLVGQQQETQYF
TRBV9	-	-	TRBJ1-2	TGTGCCAGCAGCGTAGGGAACAGGGTCGATGGCTACACCTTC	CASSVGNRVDGYTF
TRBV19	-	-	TRBJ1-2	TGTGCCAGTAGTCCCTCTCTCTGGCAGGCTCGAGGCTACACCTTC	CASSPSLWQARGYTF
TRBV5-4	TRBD2	-	TRBJ2-3	TGTGCCAGCAGGACTAGCGGACCTAGCACAGATACGCAGTATTTT	CASRTSGPSTDTQYF
TRBV7-3	-	-	TRBJ1-2	TGTGCCAGCAGCTATCCCGACTTCAGTGGCTACACCTTC	CASSYPDFSGYTF
TRBV4-1	TRBD2	-	TRBJ2-2	TGCGCCAGCAGCCCCCTTGCAGCGGGGGCGCCTACGAACACCGGGGAGCTGTTTTTT	CASSPLAAGAPTNTGELFF
TRBV4-2	-	-	TRBJ1-1	TGTGCCAGCAGCCAAGATGAGGCAGGGGACACTGAAGCTTTCTTT	CASSQDEAGDTEAFF
TRBV7-8	TRBD1	-	TRBJ1-3	TGTGCCAGCAGCTTAGTTAGGGGGCTGTTTGGAAACACCATATATTTT	CASSLVRGLFGNTIYF
TRBV9	-	-	TRBJ2-1	TGTGCCAGCAGCGCGCCCCGGGACAAACCCTACAATGAGCAGTTCTTC	CASSAPRDKPYNEQFF
TRBV6-5	-	-	TRBJ1-5	TGTGCCAGCAGACTGGATCAGGGCAATCAGCCCCAGCATTTT	CASRLDQGNQPQHF
TRBV6-6	TRBD1	-	TRBJ2-1	TGTGCCAGCTGGAGGGGACAGGGGAAGCAGTTCTTC	CASWRGQGKQFF